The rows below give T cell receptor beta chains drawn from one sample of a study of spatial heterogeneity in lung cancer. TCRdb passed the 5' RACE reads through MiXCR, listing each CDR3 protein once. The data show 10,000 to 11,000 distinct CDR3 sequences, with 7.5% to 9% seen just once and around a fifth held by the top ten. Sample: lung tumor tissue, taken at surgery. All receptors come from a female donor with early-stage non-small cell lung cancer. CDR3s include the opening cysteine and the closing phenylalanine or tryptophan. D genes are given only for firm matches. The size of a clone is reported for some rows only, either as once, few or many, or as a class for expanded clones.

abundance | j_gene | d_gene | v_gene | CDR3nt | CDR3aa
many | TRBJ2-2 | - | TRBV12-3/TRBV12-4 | TGTGCCAGCAGGAACGGGGAGCTGTTTTTT | CASRNGELFF
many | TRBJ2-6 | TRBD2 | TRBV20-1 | TGCAGTGCTCGGCCTAGCGGGGGGGCCGCTGGGGCCAACGTCCTGACTTTC | CSARPSGGAAGANVLTF
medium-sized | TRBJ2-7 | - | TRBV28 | TGTGCCAGCAGTTTATCCCCGTCCTACGAGCAGTACTTC | CASSLSPSYEQYF
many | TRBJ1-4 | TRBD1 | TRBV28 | TGTGCCAGCAGTTCCTCGGGACAGGGGGAAGGTGAAAAACTGTTTTTT | CASSSSGQGEGEKLFF
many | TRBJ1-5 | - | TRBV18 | TGTGCCAGCTCACCAGGGAATAGCAATCAGCCCCAGCATTTT | CASSPGNSNQPQHF
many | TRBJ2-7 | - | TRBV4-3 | TGCGCCAGCAGCCAAGATAGGGCCCTCGAGCAGTACTTC | CASSQDRALEQYF
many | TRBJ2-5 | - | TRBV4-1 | TGCGCCAGCAGACCGGGGGAGTCACCGATCTCCCAAGAGACCCAGTACTTC | CASRPGESPISQETQYF
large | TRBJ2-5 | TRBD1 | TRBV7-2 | TGTGCCAGCAGCTCGAACAGGGGGAAAGAGACCCAGTACTTC | CASSSNRGKETQYF
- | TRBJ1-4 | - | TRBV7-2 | TGTGCCAGCAGCACAACAGGGAGGCAAGAAGAAAAACTGTTTTTT | CASSTTGRQEEKLFF
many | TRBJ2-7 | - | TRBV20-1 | TGCAGTGCTAGTGCCGGGGCCTACGAGCAGTACTTC | CSASAGAYEQYF
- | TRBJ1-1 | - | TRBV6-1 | TGTGCCAGCAGTGTGAGAGGGGACACTGAAGCTTTCTTT | CASSVRGDTEAFF
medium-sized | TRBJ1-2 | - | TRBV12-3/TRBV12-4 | TGTGCCAGCAGTTTAGTACCAGCGTATGGCTACACCTTC | CASSLVPAYGYTF
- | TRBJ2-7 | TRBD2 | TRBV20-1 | TGCAGTGCTTCAACCCCTAGCGGGGGGGCTTCTTCCGAGCAGTACTTC | CSASTPSGGASSEQYF
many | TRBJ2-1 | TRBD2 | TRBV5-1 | TGCGCCAGCGGACTAGCGGGGGGCGTAGGGAATGAGCAGTTCTTC | CASGLAGGVGNEQFF
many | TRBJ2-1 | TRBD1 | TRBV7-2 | TGTGCCAGCAGCCCAGGGACAGGGCGCAATGAGCAGTTCTTC | CASSPGTGRNEQFF
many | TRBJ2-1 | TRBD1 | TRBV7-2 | TGTGCCAGCAGCTTAGCGAGACAGGGCGGTGAGCAGTTCTTC | CASSLARQGGEQFF
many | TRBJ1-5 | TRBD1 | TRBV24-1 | TGTGCCACCAGTGATCGGACAGGTCAGCCCCAGCATTTT | CATSDRTGQPQHF
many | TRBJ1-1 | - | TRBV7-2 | TGTGCCAGCAGCCCGACCAGGCGGCCCGCTGAAGCTTTCTTT | CASSPTRRPAEAFF
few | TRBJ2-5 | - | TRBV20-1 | TGCAGTGCTAGACTCCCGACAGGGCGGGGAGAGACCCAGTACTTC | CSARLPTGRGETQYF
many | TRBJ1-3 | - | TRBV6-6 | TGTGCCAGCAGCGGGCCCGGAAACACCATATATTTT | CASSGPGNTIYF
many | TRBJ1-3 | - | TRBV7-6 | TGTGCCAGCAGCCTACGCCCAGGGTATGGAAACACCATATATTTT | CASSLRPGYGNTIYF
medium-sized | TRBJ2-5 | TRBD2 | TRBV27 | TGTGCCAGCAACCCCTCCGGGCTAGCGGGGAAAGAGACCCAGTACTTC | CASNPSGLAGKETQYF
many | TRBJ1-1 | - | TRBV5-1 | TGCGCCAGCAGCGTACAGGGATTGAACACTGAAGCTTTCTTT | CASSVQGLNTEAFF
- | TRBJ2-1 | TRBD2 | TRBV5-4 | TGTGCCAGCAGCTTGGGGACTAGCGGGCTTTACAATGAGCAGTTCTTC | CASSLGTSGLYNEQFF
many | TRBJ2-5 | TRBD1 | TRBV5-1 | TGCGCCAGCAGCGCGGGAACAGGGGGCTACCAAGAGACCCAGTACTTC | CASSAGTGGYQETQYF
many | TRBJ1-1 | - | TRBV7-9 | TGTGCCAGCAGCTTAACTGGCCAGGGGCCGCGGTACACTGAAGCTTTCTTT | CASSLTGQGPRYTEAFF
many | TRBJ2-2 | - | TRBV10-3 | TGTGCCATCACCACTGGGGTGGCCACCGGGGAGCTGTTTTTT | CAITTGVATGELFF
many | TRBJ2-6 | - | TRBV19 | TGTGCCAGTAGTATTGGGGGCTCTGGGGCCAACGTCCTGACTTTC | CASSIGGSGANVLTF
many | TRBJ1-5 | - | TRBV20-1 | TGCAGTGCTAGGGACAGTCTCACGGGCGGAGAGCAGCCCCAGCATTTT | CSARDSLTGGEQPQHF
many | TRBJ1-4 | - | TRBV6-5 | TGTGCCAGCAGGTACCGGGACGCGGGAAAACTGTTTTTT | CASRYRDAGKLFF
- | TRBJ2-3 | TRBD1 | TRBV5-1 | TGCGCCAGCAGCCCCGGGGACAGTAGAGTCACAGATACGCAGTATTTT | CASSPGDSRVTDTQYF
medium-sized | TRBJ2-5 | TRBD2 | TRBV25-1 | TGTGCCAGCGGGATAGCGGGCGGAGACCAAGAGACCCAGTACTTC | CASGIAGGDQETQYF
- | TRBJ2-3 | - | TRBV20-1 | TGCAGTGCCATCATTTTGGAGGGGAGTGGGAGCACAGATACGCAGTATTTT | CSAIILEGSGSTDTQYF
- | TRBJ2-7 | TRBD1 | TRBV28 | TGTGCCAGCAGTTTAAGGACAGGGGGTCGCGAGCAGTACTTC | CASSLRTGGREQYF
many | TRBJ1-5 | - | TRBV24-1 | TGTGCCACCAGTGACCGGACTCCCTACAATCAGCCCCAGCATTTT | CATSDRTPYNQPQHF